Following are 8 T cell receptor beta chains from one sample sequenced in a study of shared clonotypes between healthy human individuals. Sequencing used immunoSEQ multiplex PCR; TCRdb keeps in-frame clones, though not all of them. The sample has under 350,000 clones; around 90% are singletons. What was sequenced was memory CD8+ T cells sorted from blood. Noted subset: CD45RO+ cells pooled with CCR7-negative TemRA cells. The receptors stem from a man aged 18 to 29 in good health.

V is TRBV27 and J is TRBJ2-1, with 7 bases fitting TRBD1. Germline V gives CDR1 MNHEY, CDR2 SMNVEV (reference sequence). The V and J ends lost 8 bases and 5 bases, in that order; junction bases with no gene match: 9. This CDR3 is 14 amino acids long. This CDR3 is CASGLQGSHNEQFF. The CDR3 DNA reads TGTGCCAGCGGATTACAGGGGTCTCACAATGAGCAGTTCTTC.

The DNA of the CDR3 is TGTGCCAGCAGCCTGGAGGGGGGGCCTAGTCAGCCCCAGCATTTT. It specifies CASSLEGGPSQPQHF. The V gene is TRBV7-8, the J gene TRBJ1-5; the D gene is possibly TRBD1 (6 bases). CDR1 is SGHVS and CDR2 is FQNEAQ in the germline V gene. The CDR3 contains 15 residues. V lost 5 bases and J lost 6, with 17 bases in between.

J is TRBJ2-2 and V is TRBV4-3; D possibly matches TRBD1 or TRBD2 (5 bases each). The germline V gene encodes CDR1 LGHNA and CDR2 YSLEER. V dropped 4 bases and J dropped 1 base, with 19 bases sitting between them. The CDR3 has 18 residues. The CDR3 coding sequence is TGCGCCAGCAGCCGACCCCTCTTGGGGGACGGGAACACCGGGGAGCTGTTTTTT. This translates into CASSRPLLGDGNTGELFF.

The rearrangement joins TRBV5-1 to TRBJ1-2; D gene unclear. The CDR3 has 13 residues. Trimming removed 0 bases from V and 4 bases from J, with 7 bases in between. The germline V gene encodes CDR1 SGHRS and CDR2 YFSETQ. The CDR3 loop reads CASSLESLYGYTF. The CDR3 DNA reads TGCGCCAGCAGCTTGGAATCCCTCTATGGCTACACCTTC.

On this clone itself: Other nucleotide sequences from this sample produce the same CDR3. This rearrangement joins TRBV5-1 to TRBJ2-7; D is uncertain. V was shortened by 2 bases and J by 0 bases, with 9 bases between the two germline ends. Germline V gene sequence: CDR1 SGHRS, CDR2 YFSETQ. The CDR3 consists of 14 residues. The CDR3 is CASSLDGGSYEQYF. In nucleotides, the CDR3 is TGCGCCAGCAGCTTAGACGGCGGCTCCTACGAGCAGTACTTC. Based on the CDR3 plus reference TRBV5-1 and TRBJ2-7, the full variable domain is KAGVTQTPRYLIKTRGQQVTLSCSPISGHRSVSWYQQTPGQGLQFLFEYFSETQRNKGNFPGRFSGRQFSNSRSEMNVSTLELGDSALYLCASSLDGGSYEQYFGPGTRLTVT.

The CDR3 DNA reads TGTGCCAGCAGCCTCGGATCAATGACAGGGTTCGATGAAAAACTGTTTTTT. Its protein is CASSLGSMTGFDEKLFF. V usage is TRBV11-2 and J usage is TRBJ1-4; TRBD1 matches at 7 bases. Germline CDR1 and CDR2: SGHAT and FQNNGV. Trimming removed 5 bases from V and 6 bases from J; junction bases left unmatched: 15. The CDR3 extends over 17 amino acids.

The chain joins TRBV28 to TRBJ2-1, with D perhaps TRBD2 (6 bases). In germline, CDR1 is MDHEN, CDR2 SYDVKM. The CDR3 runs to 17 residues. V was pared by 5 bases and J by 0 bases, with 17 bases between. CDR3 amino acids: CASSTGDGVSSYNEQFF. The CDR3 region has the DNA TGTGCCAGCAGTACGGGGGACGGAGTAAGCTCCTACAATGAGCAGTTCTTC.

The V and J genes are TRBV13 and TRBJ1-6; a possible D gene is TRBD1 (5 bases). V gave up 4 bases and J gave up 6 bases, with 10 bases separating them. This CDR3 has 14 residues. Looked up from germline, CDR1 is PRHDT and CDR2 is FYEKMQ (reference sequence). DNA for the CDR3: TGTGCCAGCAGCTATCAGGGTAGTAATTCACCCCTCCACTTT. The encoded protein is CASSYQGSNSPLHF.